This T cell receptor beta chain was recorded in a study of beta chain features in type 1 diabetes. This clone was seen only a few times. Its antigen remains unidentified. Study-level points and caveats: Researchers reported that naive, central memory and Treg TCRB repertoires appeared more similar in patients than in healthy donors.

The germline gives CDR1 GTSNPN, CDR2 SVGIG (reference sequence). Between the trimmed V and J ends, which lost 3 bases and 2 bases, there was a span of 13 bases. The CDR3 loop spans 14 amino acids. On average, the one heparinised blood draw given by each donor was 90 to 150 mL. The investigators reverse transcribed all of the isolated RNA, so they sequenced expressed TCRB transcripts. Clones were sequenced by immunoSEQ multiplex PCR, and TCRdb holds only the in-frame ones, with some missing. The data contain hundreds of thousands of clones, approximately 30% of them singletons. The source of this sequence is a man between 18 and 29 years old in good health. Specimen: naive CD4+ T cells from blood. The chain combines TRBV30 with TRBJ2-5, with D maybe TRBD1 (5 bases). CDR3 coding DNA: TGTGCCTGGAGAGGGAAGGGGCCACAAGAGACCCAGTACTTC. Its translation: CAWRGKGPQETQYF. The full variable domain, in which reference TRBV30 and TRBJ2-5 provide the parts outside the CDR3, is SQTIHQWPATLVQPVGSPLSLECTVEGTSNPNLYWYRQAAGRGLQLLFYSVGIGQISSEVPQNLSASRPQDRQFILSSKKLLLSDSGFYLCAWRGKGPQETQYFGPGTRLLVL.